The next 21 T cell receptor beta chains were all read from a single sample in a study of identifying expanded T cells in peripheral blood. This table comes from immunoSEQ multiplex PCR, and its TCRdb copy is limited to in-frame clones, with some not included. The table lists under 110,000 clones, around 85% of them singletons. Sequencing used blood. The receptors derive from a person aged 18-69 years in good health.

The V call is TRBV6-5, the J call TRBJ2-7; 8 bases agree with TRBD1. This CDR3 contains 15 residues. The junction had 13 bases not matched to a gene; V was cut back by 6 bases and J by 6 bases. CDR1 and CDR2 (germline): MNHEY, SVGAGI. CDR3 DNA: TGTGCCAGCAGACAAGGCGACAGGGGCTGGAGCGAGCAGTACTTC. Its translation: CASRQGDRGWSEQYF.

The rearrangement joins TRBV6-1 to TRBJ2-7; D gene unclear. This CDR3 region has 14 residues. The germline CDR1 and CDR2 sequences are MNHNS and SASEGT. Deletions cut 4 bases from V and 0 bases from J, with 10 bases between. CDR3 sequence: CASSVSLSSYEQYF. CDR3 DNA: TGTGCCAGCAGTGTAAGTCTGTCCTCCTACGAGCAGTACTTC.

The chain carries TRBV25-1 and TRBJ2-3; tentative D call: TRBD2 (7 bases). This CDR3 is built from 17 residues. Between the trimmed V and J ends, which lost 5 bases and 4 bases, there was a span of 22 bases. The germline CDR1 and CDR2 sequences are MGHDK and SYGVNS. CDR3 nucleotides: TGTGCCAGCAGTTTGGGGGGGCGAGGGGCCCAGGCAGATACGCAGTATTTT. Translating it yields CASSLGGRGAQADTQYF.

The CDR3 DNA follows: TGCGCCAGCAGCCAAGCCCAGGCAGGACCGAACACTGAAGCTTTCTTT. It translates to CASSQAQAGPNTEAFF. V usage is TRBV4-3 and J usage is TRBJ1-1, with D unclear. The V end was cut by 1 base, the J end by 1 base, with 13 bases between. The CDR3 consists of 16 residues. Germline V gene data show CDR1 as LGHNA and CDR2 as YSLEER.

This chain uses TRBV7-9 with TRBJ1-1; no clear D. V was trimmed by 6 bases and J by 6 bases, leaving 17 bases between them. The CDR3 covers 14 residues. Per germline, CDR1 SEHNR and CDR2 FQNEAQ (reference sequence). The CDR3 spells CASRGESWRAEAFF. CDR3 DNA: TGTGCCAGCAGAGGCGAAAGCTGGCGAGCTGAAGCTTTCTTT.

The chain links TRBV6-5 to TRBJ1-1; maybe TRBD1 (5 bases). The length of the CDR3 is 13 residues. Per the germline V gene, CDR1 is MNHEY and CDR2 is SVGAGI. V lost 6 bases to trimming and J lost 0 bases, with 8 bases between them. CDR3 coding DNA: TGTGCCAGCAGGAAGGGGCTGAACACTGAAGCTTTCTTT. Encoded protein: CASRKGLNTEAFF.

CDR3 in amino acids: CASSLERAGEKLFF. DNA of the CDR3: TGCGCCAGCAGCTTGGAAAGGGCGGGCGAAAAACTGTTTTTT. V usage is TRBV5-1 and J usage is TRBJ1-4; no clear D. V dropped 0 bases and J dropped 8 bases, with 11 bases sitting between them. CDR1 is SGHRS, CDR2 YFSETQ, per germline. The CDR3 is made up of 14 amino acids.

V usage is TRBV19 and J usage is TRBJ2-5; tentative D call: TRBD1 (6 bases). Deletions cut 8 bases from V and 1 base from J, with 14 bases between. The CDR3 extends over 14 amino acids. The germline CDR1 and CDR2 sequences are LNHDA and SQIVND (reference sequence). The CDR3 reads CASSPGGSQETQYF. The CDR3 nucleotides are TGTGCCAGTTCCCCTGGGGGCAGCCAAGAGACCCAGTACTTC.

This clone showed up just once. The chain uses TRBV6-1 and TRBJ1-5; D ambiguous. Trimming pared 7 bases from V and 4 bases from J, leaving 14 bases between. The CDR3 contains 14 residues. The germline V gene has CDR1 MNHNS and CDR2 SASEGT. CDR3 in amino acids: CASNMKVENQPQHF. The CDR3, as DNA: TGTGCCAGCAATATGAAGGTAGAGAATCAGCCCCAGCATTTT.

J is TRBJ1-1 and V is TRBV6-5; D perhaps matches TRBD1 (5 bases). Germline CDR1 reads MNHEY; CDR2 reads SVGAGI. Trimming cost V 2 bases and J 1 base, with 14 bases left between them. This CDR3 region has 16 residues. The CDR3 sequence: CASSYRGDGKNTEAFF. In DNA, the CDR3 is TGTGCCAGCAGTTACCGTGGGGACGGTAAGAACACTGAAGCTTTCTTT.

V gene TRBV13 combines with J gene TRBJ1-4; TRBD1 aligns across 7 bases. Trimming removed 6 bases from V and 0 bases from J; junction bases left unmatched: 4. This CDR3 contains 15 residues. Looked up from germline, CDR1 is PRHDT and CDR2 is FYEKMQ (reference sequence). DNA of the CDR3: TGTGCCAGCAGAAATACAGGGGCAACTAATGAAAAACTGTTTTTT. Encoded protein: CASRNTGATNEKLFF.

The gene calls are TRBV7-2 and TRBJ2-7; the match to TRBD2 covers 7 bases. This CDR3 comprises 15 residues. The V gene end was trimmed by 5 bases and the J gene end by 3 bases; junction bases not matched to a gene: 10. Germline lookup yields CDR1 SGHTA and CDR2 FQGNSA. The CDR3 DNA reads TGTGCCAGCAGCGTTACATCCAGCGGGATCTACGAGCAGTACTTC. This sequence encodes CASSVTSSGIYEQYF.

This clone was observed once. J is TRBJ2-6 and V is TRBV2, with 7 bases aligning to TRBD2. V was pared by 11 bases and J by 0 bases, with 25 bases of the junction left unmatched. The germline gives CDR1 SNHLY, CDR2 FYNNEI. The CDR3 runs to 21 residues. This CDR3 is CAVRTRDLNPPPHSGANVLTF. In nucleotides, the CDR3 is TGTGCCGTACGGACTAGGGACCTAAATCCCCCTCCCCACTCTGGGGCCAACGTCCTGACTTTC.

This clone occurred a few times. The chain is built from TRBV16 and TRBJ1-6; D gene unclear. The CDR3 consists of 11 residues. Germline V gene lookup returns CDR1 KGHSY and CDR2 FQNENV. V shed 1 base and J shed 8 bases, with 0 bases lying between them. The DNA of the CDR3 is TGTGCCAGCAGCCAATATTCACCCCTCCACTTT. Protein: CASSQYSPLHF.

The CDR3 sequence is CASSLDSYYEQYF. The CDR3 DNA is TGTGCCAGCAGCCTGGACTCCTACTACGAGCAGTACTTC. This chain joins TRBV5-4 and TRBJ2-7; D is possibly TRBD2 (5 bases). Trimming took 4 bases from V and 3 from J, leaving 11 bases between them. In germline, CDR1 is SGHNT, CDR2 YYREEE (reference sequence). The CDR3 sequence is 13 residues long.

A note on this clone: Germline is not matched at one junction end, which may reflect a read error. CDR3 region: CASSHPQKVEALF. CDR3 sequence (DNA): TGTGCCAGTAGCCACCCCCAAAAGGTTGAAGCTCTCTTT. The V and J genes are TRBV19 and TRBJ1-1; D uncertain. The germline CDR1 and CDR2 sequences are LNHDA and SQIVND (reference sequence). This CDR3 comprises 13 residues.

V usage is TRBV1 and J usage is TRBJ1-1. TRBV1 is a documented pseudogene. The CDR3 runs 15 residues. The CDR3 sequence is CTSSYHTGFNTEAFF. In DNA, the CDR3 is TGCACCAGCAGCTATCACACGGGGTTTAACACTGAAGCTTTCTTT.

V usage is TRBV14 and J usage is TRBJ2-5; TRBD2 might be the D (6 bases). V lost 0 bases to trimming and J lost 7 bases, with 18 bases between them. The CDR3 runs to 16 residues. Germline CDR1 is SGHDN and CDR2 is FVKESK. CDR3 residues: CASSQDLWDSSGTQYF. CDR3 in DNA: TGTGCCAGCAGCCAAGATCTTTGGGACTCCTCCGGGACCCAGTACTTC.

This clone showed up just once. The chain links TRBV4-3 to TRBJ1-2; D is possibly TRBD1 (6 bases). CDR1 and CDR2 from the germline V gene are LGHNA and YSLEER. V was pared by 7 bases and J by 8 bases, with 17 bases between. The CDR3 length is 13 residues. The CDR3 DNA reads TGCGCCAGCAACCGGGGGGCCCCCCAAGGCTACACCTTC. This gives the protein CASNRGAPQGYTF.

This chain connects TRBV19 to TRBJ1-1, with D possibly TRBD1 on 6 matching bases. The CDR3 is 17 residues long. The germline gives CDR1 LNHDA, CDR2 SQIVND (reference sequence). V lost 11 bases to trimming and J lost 5 bases, with 30 bases between them. CDR3 residues: CALVGKGGLVEGTEAFF. CDR3 nucleotide sequence: TGTGCCCTAGTAGGTAAAGGGGGGTTGGTCGAGGGAACTGAAGCTTTCTTT.

V and J are TRBV5-1 and TRBJ2-2; D unresolved. Between the trimmed V and J ends, which lost 5 bases and 1 base, there was a span of 9 bases. The CDR3 runs to 14 residues. Per the germline V gene, CDR1 is SGHRS and CDR2 is YFSETQ. CDR3 DNA sequence: TGCGCCAGCAGACTTGGGGAGAACACCGGGGAGCTGTTTTTT. Translation gives CASRLGENTGELFF.